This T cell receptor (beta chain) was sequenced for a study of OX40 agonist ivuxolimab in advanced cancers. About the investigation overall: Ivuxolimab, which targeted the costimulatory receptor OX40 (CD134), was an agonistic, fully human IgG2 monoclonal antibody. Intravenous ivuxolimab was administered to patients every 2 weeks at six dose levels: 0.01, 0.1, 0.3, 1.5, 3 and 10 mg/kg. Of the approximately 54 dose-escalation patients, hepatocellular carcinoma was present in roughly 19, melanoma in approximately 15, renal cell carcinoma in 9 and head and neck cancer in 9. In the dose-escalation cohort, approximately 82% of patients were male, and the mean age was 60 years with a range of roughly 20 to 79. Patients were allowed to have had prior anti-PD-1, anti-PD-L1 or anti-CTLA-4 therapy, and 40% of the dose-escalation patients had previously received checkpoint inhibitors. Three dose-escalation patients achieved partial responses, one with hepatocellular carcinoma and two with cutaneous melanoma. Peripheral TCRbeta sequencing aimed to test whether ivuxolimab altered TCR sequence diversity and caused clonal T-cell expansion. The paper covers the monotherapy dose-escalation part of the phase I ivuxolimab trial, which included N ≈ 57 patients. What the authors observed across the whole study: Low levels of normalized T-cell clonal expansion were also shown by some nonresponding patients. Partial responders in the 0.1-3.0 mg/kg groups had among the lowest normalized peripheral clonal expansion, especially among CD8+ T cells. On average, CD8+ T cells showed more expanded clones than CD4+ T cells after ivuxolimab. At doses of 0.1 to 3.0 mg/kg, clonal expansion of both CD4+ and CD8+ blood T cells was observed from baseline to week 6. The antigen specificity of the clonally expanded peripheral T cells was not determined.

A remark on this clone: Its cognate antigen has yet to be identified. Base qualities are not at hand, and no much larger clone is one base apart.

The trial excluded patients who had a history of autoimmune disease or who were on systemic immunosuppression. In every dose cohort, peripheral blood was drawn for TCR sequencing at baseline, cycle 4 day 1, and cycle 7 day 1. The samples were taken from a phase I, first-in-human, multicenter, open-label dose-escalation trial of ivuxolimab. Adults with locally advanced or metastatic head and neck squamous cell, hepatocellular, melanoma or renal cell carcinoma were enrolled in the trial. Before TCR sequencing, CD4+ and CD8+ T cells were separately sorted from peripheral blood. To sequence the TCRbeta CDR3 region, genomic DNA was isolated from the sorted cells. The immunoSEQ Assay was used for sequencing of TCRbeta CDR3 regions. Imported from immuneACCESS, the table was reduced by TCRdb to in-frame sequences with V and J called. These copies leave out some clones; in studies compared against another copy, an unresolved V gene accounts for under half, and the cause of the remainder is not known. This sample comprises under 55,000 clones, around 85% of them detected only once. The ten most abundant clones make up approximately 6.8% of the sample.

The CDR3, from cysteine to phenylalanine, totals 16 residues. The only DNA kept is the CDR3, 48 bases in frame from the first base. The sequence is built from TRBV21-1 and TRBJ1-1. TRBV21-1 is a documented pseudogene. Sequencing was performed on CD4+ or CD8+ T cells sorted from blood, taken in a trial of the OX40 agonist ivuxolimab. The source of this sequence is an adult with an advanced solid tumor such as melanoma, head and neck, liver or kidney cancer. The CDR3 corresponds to CASSKALLRRETEAFF. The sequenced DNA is TGTGCCAGCAGCAAAGCGCTTTTAAGGAGGGAGACTGAAGCTTTCTTT.